This T cell receptor beta chain was found in a study of cytomegalovirus exposure and HLA in healthy donors. Trimming left V 5 bases short and J 0 bases short, with 10 bases between. In germline, CDR1 is LNHDA, CDR2 SQIVND (reference sequence). The CDR3 has 14 amino acids. Data came from immunoSEQ multiplex PCR; TCRdb stores just in-frame clones and leaves some out. The sample consists of about 160,000 clones, roughly nine tenths of them appearing once. Note on this clone: No antigen is known for it.

General observations from the study: The authors listed 150 or so TCR beta chains as cytomegalovirus-associated.

Sequenced sample: PBMCs. The TCR comes from a young woman in good health and CMV-seronegative. J is TRBJ1-2 and V is TRBV19; D ambiguous. CDR3 region: CASSFDAANYGYTF. Written as DNA, the CDR3 is TGTGCCAGTAGTTTCGACGCCGCTAACTATGGCTACACCTTC.